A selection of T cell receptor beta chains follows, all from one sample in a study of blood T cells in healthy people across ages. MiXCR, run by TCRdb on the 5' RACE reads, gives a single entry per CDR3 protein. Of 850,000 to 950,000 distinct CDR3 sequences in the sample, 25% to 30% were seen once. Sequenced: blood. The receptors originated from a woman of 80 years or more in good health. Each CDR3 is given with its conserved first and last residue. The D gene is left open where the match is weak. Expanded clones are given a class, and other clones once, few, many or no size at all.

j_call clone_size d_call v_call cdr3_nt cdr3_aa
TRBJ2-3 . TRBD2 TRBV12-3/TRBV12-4 TGTGCCAGCAGTTTATACGGGGGGAACACAGATGCGCAGTATTTT CASSLYGGNTDAQYF
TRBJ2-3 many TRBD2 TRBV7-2 TGTGCCAGCAGGAGCGGGGGGGCCCCCGATACGCAGTATTTT CASRSGGAPDTQYF
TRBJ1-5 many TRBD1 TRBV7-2 TGTGCCAGCAGCTTAGGGGACAGAAATCAGCCCCAGCATTTT CASSLGDRNQPQHF
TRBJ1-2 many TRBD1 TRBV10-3 TGTGCCATCAGTGAGTCCCCCGGGAGGGGGCTGTCCCCCTATGGCTACACCTTC CAISESPGRGLSPYGYTF
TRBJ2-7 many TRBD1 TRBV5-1 TGTGCCAGCAGCCCGGGACAGGGGAGCTACGAGCAGTACTTC CASSPGQGSYEQYF
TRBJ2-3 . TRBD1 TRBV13 TGTGCCAGCAGGAGGGGGCCGACAGATACGCAGTATTTT CASRRGPTDTQYF
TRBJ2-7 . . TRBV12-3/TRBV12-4 TGTGCCAGCAGTTTAACGGGGAGGGGGCGTCGCGAGCAGTACTTC CASSLTGRGRREQYF
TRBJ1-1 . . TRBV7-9 TGTGCCAGCAGCGCAGGGACCACTGAAGTTTTCTTT CASSAGTTEVFF
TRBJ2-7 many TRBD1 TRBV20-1 TGCAGTGCTAGAGCCGGGACAGCCTCCTACGAGCAGTACTTC CSARAGTASYEQYF
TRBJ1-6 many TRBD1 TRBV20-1 TGCAGTGCAGGGGGGGGCAGGGGGCTTGAATCACCCCTCCACTTT CSAGGGRGLESPLHF
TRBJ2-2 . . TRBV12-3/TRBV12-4 TGTGCCAGCACTGGCAGGGGGAACACCGGGGAGCTGTTTTTT CASTGRGNTGELFF
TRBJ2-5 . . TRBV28 TGTGCCAGCAGTCTCCTCGCCTGGGATCGAAAAAGGTACCAAGAGACCCAGTACTTC CASSLLAWDRKRYQETQYF
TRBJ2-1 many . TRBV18 TGTGCCAGCTCACCACCGAGTGCCGGCTACAATGAGCAGTTCTTC CASSPPSAGYNEQFF
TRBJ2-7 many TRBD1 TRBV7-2 TGTGCCAGCAGCCCAACCGGGACAGACTACAACGAGCAGTACTTC CASSPTGTDYNEQYF
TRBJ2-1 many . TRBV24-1 TGTGCCACCAGTGATTTGGGATCTGGTAGGAATGAGCAGTTCTTC CATSDLGSGRNEQFF
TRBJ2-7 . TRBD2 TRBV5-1 TGCGCCAGCAGCGTCGGGACGCGGGGGGACGAGCAGTACTTC CASSVGTRGDEQYF
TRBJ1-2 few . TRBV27 TGTGCCAGCAGTTTAATACAGGGCAGGCTGTGCACCTTC CASSLIQGRLCTF
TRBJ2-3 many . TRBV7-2 TGTGCCAGCAGCTCATTTGTGGATACGCAGTATTTT CASSSFVDTQYF
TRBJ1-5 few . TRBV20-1 TGCAGTGCTCGCGGGTCAGGGGAGGGTCAGCCCCAGCATTTT CSARGSGEGQPQHF
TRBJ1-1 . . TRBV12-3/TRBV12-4 TGTGCCGGCAGCTTAAGGGGTGGGGGGGCCACTGAAGCTTTCTTT CAGSLRGGGATEAFF
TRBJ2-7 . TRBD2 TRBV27 TGTGCCAGCAGTTTGGAGCGGGGGAGCTCCTACAATGAGCAGTACTTC CASSLERGSSYNEQYF
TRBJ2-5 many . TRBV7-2 TGTGCCAGCAGCTTAAGACGCCGTCAAGAGACCCAGTACTTC CASSLRRRQETQYF
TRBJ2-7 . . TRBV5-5 TGTGCCGGCAGCTTGGGTGGGAGTGGAACTTACGAGCGGTACTTC CAGSLGGSGTYERYF
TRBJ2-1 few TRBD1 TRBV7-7 TGTGCTAGCAGCGAATGGACAGGGGAGAGCAATGAGCAGTTCTTC CASSEWTGESNEQFF
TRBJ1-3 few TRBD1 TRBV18 TGTGCCAGCTCACCACCGATAGGACAGGGGACTGGAAACACCATATATTTT CASSPPIGQGTGNTIYF
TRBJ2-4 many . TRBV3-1 TGTGCCAGCAGCCAAGTGGCCCGATCCAACATTCAGTACTTC CASSQVARSNIQYF
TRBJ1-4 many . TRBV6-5 TGTGCCAGCAGTAAGGGGGGAGGAGGTGAAAAACTGTTTTTT CASSKGGGGEKLFF
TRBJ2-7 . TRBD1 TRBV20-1 TGCAGTGCTAGGACAGGGTCCGTCTCCTACAATGAGCAGTACTTC CSARTGSVSYNEQYF
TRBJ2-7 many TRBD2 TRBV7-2 TGTGCCAGCAGCTTAAATAGCGGGGGCTCCTACGAGCAGTACTTC CASSLNSGGSYEQYF